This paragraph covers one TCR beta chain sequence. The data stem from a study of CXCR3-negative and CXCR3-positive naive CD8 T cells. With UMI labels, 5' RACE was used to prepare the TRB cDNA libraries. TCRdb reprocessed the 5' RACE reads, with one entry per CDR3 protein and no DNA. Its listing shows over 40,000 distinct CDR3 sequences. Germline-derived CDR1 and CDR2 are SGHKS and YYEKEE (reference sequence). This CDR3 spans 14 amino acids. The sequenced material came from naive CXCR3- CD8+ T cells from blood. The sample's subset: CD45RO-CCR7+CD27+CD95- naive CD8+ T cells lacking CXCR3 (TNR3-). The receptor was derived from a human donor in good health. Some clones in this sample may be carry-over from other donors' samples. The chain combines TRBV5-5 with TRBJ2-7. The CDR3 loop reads CASSLGVRSYEQYF.